Presented here are 14 T cell receptor beta chains from one specimen sequenced in a study of regulatory T cells in long-lasting Graves disease. Researchers made TCR beta libraries by using iRepertoire HTBI primers and running Arm-PCR on CDR3 regions. MiXCR was run by TCRdb on the multiplex PCR reads, yielding one entry per CDR3 protein. The sample holds about 500,000 distinct CDR3 sequences; about 11% are singletons and the top ten take approximately 9.6%. Noted time point: newly diagnosed GD, antithyroid drugs for less than 3 months. PBMC-extracted RNA yielded the TCR library. The data were also submitted as part of a second study, on T cells in Graves' hyperthyroidism and ophthalmopathy.

The starting material was peripheral blood mononuclear cells (PBMCs), obtained at new diagnosis, from a patient treated with antithyroid drugs. These receptors came from a woman in her twenties or thirties with Graves disease.

This clonotype has a count of ten or more. The J gene is TRBJ2-5, the V gene TRBV29-1; TRBD1 might be the D (5 bases). Germline V gene sequence: CDR1 SQVTM, CDR2 ANQGSEA. Trimming took 7 bases from V and 2 from J, leaving 11 bases between them. This CDR3 is built from 12 residues. The CDR3: CSATTAQETQYF. CDR3 nucleotides: TGCAGCGCCACGACAGCGCAAGAGACCCAGTACTTC.

This rearrangement joins TRBV7-2 to TRBJ2-4; D not certain. CDR3 length: 11 amino acids. The germline V and J ends were trimmed by 5 bases and 10 bases, with 9 bases remaining between them. The germline CDR1 and CDR2 sequences are SGHTA and FQGNSA. Written as DNA, the CDR3 is TGTGCCAGCAGCGTCACGGGTATTCAGTACTTC. Protein product: CASSVTGIQYF.

A few counts support this clonotype. The chain employs TRBV19 and TRBJ2-1, with TRBD2 identical over 8 bases. The CDR3 runs to 19 residues. The V and J ends lost 8 bases and 1 base, in that order; junction bases with no gene match: 19. Germline V gene data show CDR1 as LNHDA and CDR2 as SQIVND (reference sequence). CDR3 nucleotide sequence: TGTGCCAGTCAGGCCCTTCGGAGCGGGAGTGGGGGATCCTACAATGAGCAGTTCTTC. It translates to CASQALRSGSGGSYNEQFF. Together with reference TRBV19 and TRBJ2-1, the CDR3 gives the full variable domain: DGGITQSPKYLFRKEGQNVTLSCEQNLNHDAMYWYRQDPGQGLRLIYYSQIVNDFQKGDIAEGYSVSREKKESFPLTVTSAQKNPTAFYLCASQALRSGSGGSYNEQFFGPGTRLTVL.

Many counts were recorded for this clonotype. This sequence joins TRBV10-3 and TRBJ2-1; TRBD1 agrees at 9 bases. The germline CDR1 and CDR2 sequences are ENHRY and SYGVKD. The CDR3 loop spans 14 amino acids. J lost 6 bases, V lost 2 bases, and 2 bases had no gene match. The CDR3 DNA is TGTGCCATCAGTGAGCCGGACAGGGGCAATGAGCAGTTCTTC. It translates to CAISEPDRGNEQFF.

This clonotype showed up just a few times. This chain uses TRBV11-2 with TRBJ2-6; 8 nucleotides align to TRBD2. CDR1 and CDR2 (germline): SGHAT, FQNNGV. The CDR3 totals 18 residues. V shed 8 bases, J shed 1 base, and the junction held 13 bases outside the gene matches. DNA of the CDR3: TGTGCCAGCGTCGGGGGGGCATACTCTGTTTCTGGGGCCAACGTCCTGACTTTC. Translating it yields CASVGGAYSVSGANVLTF.

Comments on this clonotype: Just one base apart from a much larger clone, this may be a read error. This chain connects TRBV6-5 to TRBJ2-7; no definite D call. The germline CDR1 and CDR2 sequences are MNHEY and SVGAGI. The CDR3 runs 15 residues. This chain's CDR3 is CASSYGAFRSYKQYF. The CDR3 DNA follows: TGTGCCAGCAGTTACGGTGCCTTCCGCTCCTACAAGCAGTACTTC.

This clonotype has ten or more counts. This chain joins TRBV28 and TRBJ2-2; perhaps TRBD1 as D (6 bases). Trimming took off 2 bases at V and 4 bases at J, with 11 bases between the two ends. The CDR3 is 15 amino acids. Germline V gene lookup returns CDR1 MDHEN and CDR2 SYDVKM. The CDR3 sequence is CASSLMRGFTGELFF. For the CDR3, the DNA is TGTGCCAGCAGTTTAATGAGGGGGTTCACCGGGGAGCTGTTTTTT.

The gene calls are TRBV28 and TRBJ2-7; 8 bases match TRBD2. The germline CDR1 and CDR2 sequences are MDHEN and SYDVKM. With V trimmed by 3 bases and J by 3 bases, 7 bases remained unmatched. The CDR3 sequence is 15 residues long. The CDR3 bases are TGTGCCAGCAGTTTTCATACTAGCGGCTACTACGAGCAGTACTTC. Protein: CASSFHTSGYYEQYF.

This clonotype was seen at least ten times. J is TRBJ2-7 and V is TRBV11-2, with 7 bases fitting TRBD1. This CDR3 is 13 amino acids long. CDR1 is SGHAT and CDR2 is FQNNGV in the germline V gene. Trimming cost V 5 bases and J 5 bases; bases outside gene matches: 6. CDR3 coding DNA: TGTGCCAGCAGCCGGACAGGATTTGACGAGCAGTACTTC. It codes for CASSRTGFDEQYF.

The rearrangement links TRBV12-5 to TRBJ1-1, with 8 bases matching TRBD1. Trimming removed 1 base from V and 7 bases from J; junction bases left unmatched: 5. Germline V gene data show CDR1 as LGHNT and CDR2 as FRNRAP. This CDR3 has 14 amino acids. The CDR3 protein is CASGLGTGPGEAFF. CDR3 DNA sequence: TGTGCTAGTGGTTTGGGGACAGGGCCGGGTGAAGCTTTCTTT.

The sample holds a few counts of this clonotype. A read error may be the cause here, since a much bigger clone is one base away. The chain uses TRBV7-3 and TRBJ2-1, with 11 bases aligning to TRBD2. The CDR3 loop spans 14 amino acids. Trimming took 2 bases from V and 7 from J; bases not matched to a gene: 1. Per germline, CDR1 SGHTA and CDR2 FQGTGA. The chain's CDR3 is CASSLASGRNEQFF. CDR3 DNA: TGTGCCAGCAGCTTAGCTAGCGGGAGGAATGAGCAGTTCTTC.

This clonotype was seen repeatedly, ten times or more. V usage is TRBV12-3 or TRBV12-4 and J usage is TRBJ2-7; D may correspond to TRBD1 or TRBD2 (5 bases each). CDR3 length: 15 amino acids. Trimming took off 5 bases at V and 1 base at J, with 15 bases between the two ends. The CDR3 DNA reads as TGTGCCAGCAGTGCTCCGGGACGGGAATCCTACGAGCAGTACTTC. This codes for CASSAPGRESYEQYF.

This clonotype was counted a few times. The genes are TRBV27 and TRBJ2-7, with D possibly matching TRBD1 (7 bases). The CDR3 totals 16 residues. CDR1 MNHEY and CDR2 SMNVEV come from the germline V gene (reference sequence). V was pared by 8 bases and J by 7 bases, with 27 bases between. The CDR3 loop reads CASRSRVGGGAAEQYF. The DNA of the CDR3 is TGTGCCAGCCGCAGCCGTGTCGGAGGGGGCGCGGCGGAGCAGTACTTC.

This clonotype came up many times. The rearrangement uses TRBV2 and TRBJ2-5, with D hard to call. This CDR3 region has 11 residues. V dropped 8 bases and J dropped 3 bases, with 7 bases sitting between them. The germline gives CDR1 SNHLY, CDR2 FYNNEI. CDR3 sequence reads: CASGREETQYF. CDR3 DNA sequence: TGTGCCAGCGGCCGGGAAGAGACCCAGTACTTC.